Below are 21 T cell receptor beta chains sequenced from a single sample in a study of beta chain features in type 1 diabetes. The entirety of the isolated RNA underwent reverse transcription, so expressed TCRB transcripts were sequenced. Here immunoSEQ multiplex PCR was the method, and the copy in TCRdb shows in-frame clones only, minus some. The sample contains under 900,000 clones, roughly 16% of which appear only once. The sequencing sample was made of naive CD4+ T cells from blood. The origin of the receptors is a woman between 18 and 29 years old in good health.

A few counts support this clone. In DNA, the CDR3 is TGTGCCAGTAGTATCCATCCGGAGAACACCGGGGAGCTGTTTTTT. It specifies CASSIHPENTGELFF. The V call is TRBV19, the J call TRBJ2-2; no reliable D call. Germline CDR1 and CDR2: LNHDA and SQIVND (reference sequence). Trimming removed 3 bases from V and 1 base from J, with 9 bases in between. The CDR3 contains 15 residues. Full variable domain (rest looked up from reference TRBV19 and TRBJ2-2): DGGITQSPKYLFRKEGQNVTLSCEQNLNHDAMYWYRQDPGQGLRLIYYSQIVNDFQKGDIAEGYSVSREKKESFPLTVTSAQKNPTAFYLCASSIHPENTGELFFGEGSRLTVL.

This clone was observed a handful of times. The chain links TRBV28 to TRBJ1-2, with TRBD1 identical over 8 bases. Per germline, CDR1 MDHEN and CDR2 SYDVKM. V dropped 3 bases and J dropped 7; count of bases not matched to a gene: 4. This CDR3 has 13 amino acids. The CDR3 DNA is TGTGCCAGCAGTTTGGACAGGGTTGGTGGCTACACCTTC. Its protein product is CASSLDRVGGYTF.

With respect to this clone: The sample has other DNA sequences that encode this CDR3 too. The chain is built from TRBV29-1 and TRBJ2-7, with D unresolved. Trimming took 4 bases from V and 2 from J, leaving 6 bases between them. The CDR3 is 11 amino acids. Per germline, CDR1 SQVTM and CDR2 ANQGSEA. CDR3 sequence (DNA): TGCAGCGTTGCAACCGCCTACGAGCAGTACTTC. Amino acid sequence: CSVATAYEQYF.

V gene TRBV28 combines with J gene TRBJ2-5; D possibly corresponds to TRBD1 (5 bases). The CDR3 is made up of 15 amino acids. V was shortened by 6 bases and J by 5 bases, with 19 bases between the two germline ends. In germline, CDR1 is MDHEN, CDR2 SYDVKM. The CDR3 here is CASSYLREFSETQYF. The CDR3 coding sequence is TGTGCCAGCAGCTACCTCAGGGAATTCAGTGAGACCCAGTACTTC.

The chain couples TRBV4-1 to TRBJ2-1, with D possibly matching TRBD2 (5 bases). V lost 1 base to trimming and J lost 8 bases, with 15 bases between them. In germline, CDR1 is MGHRA, CDR2 YSYEKL. The CDR3 sequence is 15 residues long. CDR3 region: CASSQAAGESHEQFF. The CDR3, as DNA: TGCGCCAGCAGCCAAGCGGCCGGGGAGTCCCATGAGCAGTTCTTC.

This clone has just a few counts. V gene TRBV27 combines with J gene TRBJ1-1; D perhaps matches TRBD1 (6 bases). Germline assignment: CDR1 MNHEY and CDR2 SMNVEV (reference sequence). V lost 8 bases and J lost 10, with 20 bases in between. CDR3 length: 13 amino acids. CDR3 bases: TGTGCCAGCCACGGGCCCCGGGGCAGGGGAGCTTTCTTT. It codes for CASHGPRGRGAFF.

In this sample, this clone turned up a few times. V gene TRBV28 combines with J gene TRBJ1-1; D gene ambiguous. V lost 2 bases and J lost 1, with 8 bases in between. Germline CDR1 and CDR2: MDHEN and SYDVKM. CDR3 length: 14 residues. The CDR3 bases are TGTGCCAGCAGTTTAGTGCAGGCGAACACTGAAGCTTTCTTT. Translated: CASSLVQANTEAFF.

This clone has only a few counts. The chain uses TRBV9 and TRBJ2-2; maybe TRBD2 (5 bases). V gave up 1 base and J gave up 3 bases, with 13 bases separating them. The CDR3 loop spans 16 amino acids. CDR1 and CDR2 (germline): SGDLS, YYNGEE. In DNA, the CDR3 is TGTGCCAGCAGCGTACGAGGAGGCAGAGACACCGGGGAGCTGTTTTTT. This translates into CASSVRGGRDTGELFF.

Only a few counts were recorded for this clone. The chain has TRBV7-6 and TRBJ2-5; TRBD2 is a possible D gene (6 bases). This CDR3 spans 15 amino acids. V dropped 1 base and J dropped 5 bases, with 14 bases sitting between them. The germline gives CDR1 SGHVS, CDR2 FNYEAQ. In nucleotides, the CDR3 is TGTGCCAGCAGCTTAGTGCGGGGAGGCGCTGAGACCCAGTACTTC. Protein: CASSLVRGGAETQYF.

The chain uses TRBV7-9 and TRBJ2-1; 7 positions agree with TRBD1. This CDR3 has 14 residues. After removal of 5 bases from V and 9 bases from J, the junction contained 10 bases not matched to a gene. Germline values: CDR1 SEHNR, CDR2 FQNEAQ (reference sequence). The CDR3 DNA reads TGTGCCAGCAGCAAGAAGGACAGGCAGAGTGAGCAGTTCTTC. The encoded protein is CASSKKDRQSEQFF. Together with reference TRBV7-9 and TRBJ2-1, the CDR3 gives the full variable domain: DTGVSQNPRHKITKRGQNVTFRCDPISEHNRLYWYRQTLGQGPEFLTYFQNEAQLEKSRLLSDRFSAERPKGSFSTLEIQRTEQGDSAMYLCASSKKDRQSEQFFGPGTRLTVL.

The chain recombines TRBV9 with TRBJ2-2; D uncertain. Trimming shortened V by 0 bases and J by 1 base, and 10 bases separated the two germline ends. This CDR3 comprises 16 residues. Germline V gene lookup returns CDR1 SGDLS and CDR2 YYNGEE. The CDR3 region has the DNA TGTGCCAGCAGCGTAGATGGCAGACAGAACACCGGGGAGCTGTTTTTT. This encodes CASSVDGRQNTGELFF.

About this clone: The limits of the CDR3 on the DNA are not certain, so only TCRdb's listed CDR3 is given. The rearrangement links TRBV7-2 to TRBJ1-2. Germline values: CDR1 SGHTA, CDR2 FQGNSA. Including both end residues, the CDR3 is 14 amino acids long. CDR3 sequence: CASILGNFGYGYTF.

This clone was seen only a few times. The chain joins TRBV21-1 to TRBJ2-7; the tabulated D call, TRBD2, remains unverified against the DNA. TRBV21-1 is a pseudogene locus. This CDR3 comprises 14 residues. CDR3 residues: CASSKAPGVDEQYF. DNA for the CDR3: TGTGCCAGCAGCAAAGCCCCCGGAGTCGACGAGCAGTACTTC.

A few counts support this clone. Other DNA sequences in this sample translate to the same CDR3. This sequence joins TRBV27 and TRBJ2-7, with D unresolved. CDR3 size: 13 residues. Germline V CDR1 and CDR2: MNHEY, SMNVEV (reference sequence). The V end was cut by 2 bases, the J end by 1 base, with 6 bases between. CDR3 DNA: TGTGCCAGCAGTTTAAGGCAGTCCTACGAGCAGTACTTC. This codes for CASSLRQSYEQYF.

This chain links TRBV28 with TRBJ2-2; the D call may be TRBD1 or TRBD2 (7 bases each). The V gene lost 10 bases and the J gene lost 4 bases, with 22 bases spanning the gap. CDR3 length: 16 residues. CDR1 is MDHEN, CDR2 SYDVKM, per germline. The CDR3 spells CATAGPTGRVTGELFF. The CDR3 region has the DNA TGTGCCACCGCCGGTCCGACAGGGAGGGTCACCGGGGAGCTGTTTTTT. The full variable domain, rest sourced from reference TRBV28 and TRBJ2-2, is DVKVTQSSRYLVKRTGEKVFLECVQDMDHENMFWYRQDPGLGLRLIYFSYDVKMKEKGDIPEGYSVSREKKERFSLILESASTNQTSMYLCATAGPTGRVTGELFFGEGSRLTVL.

The CDR3 sequence: CASSPLAGKQTNTGELFF. DNA for the CDR3: TGTGCCAGCAGTCCACTAGCGGGAAAACAAACGAACACCGGGGAGCTGTTTTTT. The chain uses TRBV28 and TRBJ2-2, with 10 bases identical to TRBD2. The CDR3 is 18 amino acids. V shed 5 bases, J shed 0 bases, and the junction held 9 bases outside the gene matches. Germline CDR1 is MDHEN and CDR2 is SYDVKM.

The chain employs TRBV7-2 and TRBJ2-5; D is unresolved. Germline V gives CDR1 SGHTA, CDR2 FQGNSA. This CDR3 has 15 residues. Deletions cut 3 bases from V and 0 bases from J, with 11 bases between. The CDR3 DNA sequence: TGTGCCAGCAGCTTTTTTTCCCAAAACCAAGAGACCCAGTACTTC. Amino acids: CASSFFSQNQETQYF.

The chain's CDR3 is CASSLGAGVGGYTF. The CDR3 DNA reads as TGTGCCAGCAGCTTAGGGGCAGGAGTAGGAGGCTACACCTTC. V is TRBV7-2 and J is TRBJ1-2; the D is unclear. The CDR3 is 14 residues long. V lost 1 base, J lost 8 bases, and 14 bases lay in between. Germline CDR1 is SGHTA and CDR2 is FQGNSA.

This clone was detected once. The chain uses TRBV6-5 and TRBJ2-6, with D perhaps TRBD1 or TRBD2 (5 bases each). CDR1 is MNHEY and CDR2 is SVGAGI in the germline V gene. CDR3 size: 15 residues. Trimming removed 0 bases from V and 10 bases from J, with 13 bases in between. The CDR3 sequence is CASSYSSEGRNVLTF. For the CDR3, the DNA is TGTGCCAGCAGTTACTCCTCAGAGGGACGGAACGTCCTGACTTTC.

In its sample, this clone was seen a few times. The rearrangement joins TRBV6-1 to TRBJ1-3; D is perhaps TRBD1 (6 bases). V dropped 5 bases and J dropped 0 bases, with 8 bases sitting between them. The CDR3 loop spans 14 amino acids. Germline CDR1 and CDR2: MNHNS and SASEGT. This chain's CDR3 is CASSPGHSGNTIYF. The DNA of the CDR3 is TGTGCCAGCAGTCCGGGACACTCTGGAAACACCATATATTTT.

This clone has a handful of counts. The rearrangement joins TRBV7-2 to TRBJ2-3; 10 nucleotides align to TRBD1. The germline gives CDR1 SGHTA, CDR2 FQGNSA. After removal of 1 base from V and 2 bases from J, the junction contained 3 bases not matched to a gene. This CDR3 is 16 amino acids long. Here the CDR3 reads CASSLVGTGDTDTQYF. CDR3 nucleotides: TGTGCCAGCAGCTTAGTTGGGACAGGGGACACAGATACGCAGTATTTT.